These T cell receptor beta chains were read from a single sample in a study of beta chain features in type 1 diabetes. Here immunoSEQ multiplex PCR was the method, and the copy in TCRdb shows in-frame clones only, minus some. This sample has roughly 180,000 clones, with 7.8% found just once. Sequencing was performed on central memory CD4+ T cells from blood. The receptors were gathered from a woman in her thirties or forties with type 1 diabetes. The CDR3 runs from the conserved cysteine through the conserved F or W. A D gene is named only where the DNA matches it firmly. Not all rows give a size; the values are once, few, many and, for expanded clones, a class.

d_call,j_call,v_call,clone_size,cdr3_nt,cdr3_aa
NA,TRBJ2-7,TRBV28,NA,TGTGCCAGCAGTTGGCAGTCCTACGAGCAGTACTTC,CASSWQSYEQYF
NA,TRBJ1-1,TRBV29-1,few,TGCAGCGTTGTACTCCAGGCCCGATCCGGGAACACTGAAGCTTTCTTT,CSVVLQARSGNTEAFF
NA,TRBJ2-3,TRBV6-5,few,TGTGCCAGCAGTTACCGGGGAGGGGGGAGCACAGATACGCAGTATTTT,CASSYRGGGSTDTQYF
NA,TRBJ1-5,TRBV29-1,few,TGCAGCGTTGAAGAAAGCCCGAATCAGCCCCAGCATTTT,CSVEESPNQPQHF
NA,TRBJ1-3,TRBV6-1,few,TGTGCCAGCAGTGACCCCCTAGGATACTCTGGAAACACCATATATTTT,CASSDPLGYSGNTIYF
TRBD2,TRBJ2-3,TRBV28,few,TGTGCCAGCAGTTCACCCGGGACAAGCGGGAGGGAGCAGTATTTT,CASSSPGTSGREQYF
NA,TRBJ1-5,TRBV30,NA,TGTGCCTGGAGTAGTGGCGGGCAAGCAAGCAATCAGCCCCAGCATTTT,CAWSSGGQASNQPQHF
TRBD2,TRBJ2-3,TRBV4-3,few,TGCGCCAGCAGCCAAGTACTAGCGGTCACAGATACGCAGTATTTT,CASSQVLAVTDTQYF
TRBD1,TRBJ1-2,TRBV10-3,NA,TGTGCCATTTCCCCGGGACAGGGGGCTGAAGGCTACACCTTC,CAISPGQGAEGYTF
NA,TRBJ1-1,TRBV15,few,TGTGCCACCAGTGTACAGGGTAAAACTGAAGCTTTCTTT,CATSVQGKTEAFF
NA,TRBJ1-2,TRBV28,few,TGTGCCAGCACCGGAGACCCCTATGGCTACACCTTC,CASTGDPYGYTF
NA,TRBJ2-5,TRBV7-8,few,TGTGCCAGCAGCTTAGATGGCGGGCTGACGACCCAGTACTTC,CASSLDGGLTTQYF
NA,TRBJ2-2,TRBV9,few,TGTGCCAGCAGCGTAGCCCATAACACCGGGGAGCTGTTTTTT,CASSVAHNTGELFF
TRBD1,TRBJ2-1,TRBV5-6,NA,TGTGCCAGCAACCCGTTGGCGACAGGGGTGCACGATGAGCAGTTCTTC,CASNPLATGVHDEQFF
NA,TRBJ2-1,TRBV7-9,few,TGTGCCAGCAGCCCAGGGTCTGGATTCGATGAGCAGTTCTTC,CASSPGSGFDEQFF
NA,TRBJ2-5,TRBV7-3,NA,TGTGCCAGCAGTCCCGGTCGCGGCGGGACAGATCAAGAGACCCAGTACTTC,CASSPGRGGTDQETQYF
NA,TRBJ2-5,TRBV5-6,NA,TGTGCCAGCAGCACTGCAACCCGGGGTATGGAGACCCAGTACTTC,CASSTATRGMETQYF
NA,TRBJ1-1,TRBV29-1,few,TGCAGCGTTGGGGGAGGCACTGAAGCTTTCTTT,CSVGGGTEAFF
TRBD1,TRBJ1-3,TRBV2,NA,TGTGCCAGCAGCGTCCCGGGACAGGGGAGAGGCGAAGGAAACACCATATATTTT,CASSVPGQGRGEGNTIYF
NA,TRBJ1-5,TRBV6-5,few,TGTGCCAGCAGTTACTCCCCAAATCAGCCCCAGCATTTT,CASSYSPNQPQHF
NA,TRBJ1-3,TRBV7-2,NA,TGTGCCACTGCGCCTTTCCCCGGAAACACCATATATTTT,CATAPFPGNTIYF
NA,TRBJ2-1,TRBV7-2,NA,TGTGCCAGCAGCCCCCGAGCAACCCGCTCCTACAATGAGCAGTTCTTC,CASSPRATRSYNEQFF
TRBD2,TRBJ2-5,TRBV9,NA,TGTGCCAGCAGCGTAGAGGCTAGCGGGAGAGGAACACAAGAGACCCAGTACTTC,CASSVEASGRGTQETQYF
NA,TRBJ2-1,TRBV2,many,TGTGCCAGCAGTCTGGACAGCAACAATGAGCAGTTCTTC,CASSLDSNNEQFF
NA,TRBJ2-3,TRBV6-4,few,TGTGCCAGCAGTGTGGAGGGGCTGGGCACAGATACGCAGTATTTT,CASSVEGLGTDTQYF
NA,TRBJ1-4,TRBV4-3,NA,TGCGCCAGCAGCCAAGGACAGGACATGAATGAAAAACTGTTTTTT,CASSQGQDMNEKLFF
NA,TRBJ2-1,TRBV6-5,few,TGTGCCAGCAGTCGAGTCGAGGGCCAGGAGCAGTTCTTC,CASSRVEGQEQFF
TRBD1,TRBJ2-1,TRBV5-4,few,TGTGCCAGCAGCTCCGGGACAGTTCGTCCCAATGAGCAGTTCTTC,CASSSGTVRPNEQFF
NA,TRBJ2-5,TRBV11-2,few,TGTGCCAGCAGCTTAGGGGGAGACGAGACCCAGTACTTC,CASSLGGDETQYF
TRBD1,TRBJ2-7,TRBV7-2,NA,TGTACCAGCAGCTCTCCCGGGACAGGGAGAAACGAGCAGTACTTC,CTSSSPGTGRNEQYF
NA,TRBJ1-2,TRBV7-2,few,TGTGCCAGCAGCTTAGACACAAACTATGGCTACACCTTC,CASSLDTNYGYTF
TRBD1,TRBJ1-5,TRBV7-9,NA,TGTGCCAGCAGCTCCTCAACAGGGGGGAATCAGCCCCAGCATTTT,CASSSSTGGNQPQHF
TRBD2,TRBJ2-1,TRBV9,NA,TGTGCCAGCAGCGTAGGTGGCGCGGGAGATTTCAATGAGCAGTTCTTC,CASSVGGAGDFNEQFF
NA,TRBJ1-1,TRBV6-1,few,TGTGCCAGCAGCGCAAGGGGAAGCACTGAAGCTTTCTTT,CASSARGSTEAFF
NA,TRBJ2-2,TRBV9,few,TGTGCCAGCAGCGTAGGGAACAGGGACCTCACCGGGGAGCTGTTTTTT,CASSVGNRDLTGELFF
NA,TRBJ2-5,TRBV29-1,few,TGCAGCGTTGTTGGCTTTGCGGACCAAGAGACCCAGTACTTC,CSVVGFADQETQYF
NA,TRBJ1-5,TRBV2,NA,TGTGCCAGCAGAGTTAACAGGGATCAGCCCCAGCATTTT,CASRVNRDQPQHF
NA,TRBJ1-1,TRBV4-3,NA,TGCGCCAGCAGCCAAGAACGCAGGAACACTGAAGCTTTCTTT,CASSQERRNTEAFF
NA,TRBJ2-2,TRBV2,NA,TGTGCCAGCATGAAGCAACCCGGGGCCGGGGAGCTGTTTTTT,CASMKQPGAGELFF
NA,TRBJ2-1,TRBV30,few,TGTGCCTGGAGTGTACTGGGGCTCTGGAATGAGCAGTTCTTC,CAWSVLGLWNEQFF
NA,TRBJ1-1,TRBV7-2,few,TGTGCCAGCAGCTTCGGGGGGGTCACTGAAGCTTTCTTT,CASSFGGVTEAFF
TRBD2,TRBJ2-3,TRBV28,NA,TGTGCCAGCACCGCGGGAGAAATGAATACGCAGTATTTT,CASTAGEMNTQYF
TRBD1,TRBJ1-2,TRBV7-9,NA,TGTGCCAGCAGCCCGACAGGGGGCGACTCCAATGGCTACACCTTC,CASSPTGGDSNGYTF
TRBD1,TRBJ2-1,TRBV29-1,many,TGCAGCGTTAAGGGGGCGAATTCCTACAATGAGCAGTTCTTC,CSVKGANSYNEQFF
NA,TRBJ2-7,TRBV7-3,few,TGTGCCTTCAACTACGAGCAGTACTTC,CAFNYEQYF
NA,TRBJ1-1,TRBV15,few,TGTGCCACCAGCAGAGATACAGTTGGAATCACTGAAGCTTTCTTT,CATSRDTVGITEAFF
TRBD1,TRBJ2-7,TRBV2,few,TGTGCCAGCAGTGGGGGACAGGCCCTTCAGAGCAACGAGCAGTACTTC,CASSGGQALQSNEQYF
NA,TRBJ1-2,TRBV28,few,TGTGCCAGCAGCCTCCCGGGACTGACGGGGGGCTACACCTTC,CASSLPGLTGGYTF
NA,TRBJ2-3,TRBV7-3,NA,TGTGCCAGCAGCTTAACCTCCGGAAAAGGAACTCGGCGGGCGGCAGATACGCAGTATTTT,CASSLTSGKGTRRAADTQYF
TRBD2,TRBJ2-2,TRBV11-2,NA,TGTGCCAGCAGCTTCCTAGCGCGCGGGGGGAACACCGGGGAGCTGTTTTTT,CASSFLARGGNTGELFF
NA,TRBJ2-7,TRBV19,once,TGTGCCAGTAGTATGAGGATGGGGGCCGAGCAGTACTTC,CASSMRMGAEQYF